This TCR beta chain was obtained from a study of human T cells and chemical hapten exposure. Turning to the study itself: Across samples, TCR yields varied, mostly owing to small differences in pooled library volumes.

Study observations and caveats: Because all patients had alopecia, their immune responses might differ from healthy ones.

This CDR3 has 13 amino acids. The ends were cut back, 4 bases at V and 4 bases at J, with 13 bases in the middle. Germline V gene data show CDR1 as DFQATT and CDR2 as SNEGSKA (reference sequence). As to this clonotype: Its antigen is undetermined.

Per the original methods: The median was around 100,000 TCRs per sample, ranging about 20,000 to 700,000. TCRdb re-called the RACE reads with MiXCR, one entry per CDR3 protein. V and J calls and clone size were set by TCRdb, not the authors. This sample carries around 380,000 distinct CDR3 sequences, approximately 4.4% of them seen once, and the ten largest clones take about 2.1%. Time point: patch test 1, 2 weeks after DPC sensitization. Described treatment: therapeutic diphenylcyclopropenone sensitization with weekly scalp DPC. Prior to application of each patch test, blood was drawn. The genes are TRBV20-1 and TRBJ2-5; possibly TRBD2 for D (5 bases). The sample consisted of whole blood, taken in connection with sensitization to the hapten diphenylcyclopropenone (DPC). The origin of this receptor is a woman in her forties or fifties with alopecia areata. Some clones in this sample may be carry-over from other donors' samples. This CDR3 is CSATSGYIETQYF. The CDR3 DNA reads TGCAGTGCTACGTCGGGGTACATAGAGACCCAGTACTTC.